Reported below is one T cell receptor (beta chain). At one end, the junction sequence differs from germline, possibly due to a read error. This CDR3 has 15 residues. CDR1 is SGHTA and CDR2 is FQGNSA in the germline V gene. MiXCR was run by TCRdb on the RT-PCR reads, yielding one entry per CDR3 protein. Of almost 700,000 distinct CDR3 sequences listed, 14% are singletons. The rearrangement uses TRBV7-2 and TRBJ2-1, with TRBD2 matching 8 bases. This sequence was found in a female donor in good health, serving as a healthy control. Sample: memory CD4+ T cells from blood. The CDR3 sequence: CASHTRTSGYNKQFF. The DNA of the CDR3 is TGTGCCAGCCACACACGCACTAGCGGATACAATAAGCAGTTCTTC.